This T cell receptor beta chain was identified during a study of shared clonotypes between healthy human individuals. Study outcomes and limitations: Generation probabilities were higher for clonotypes shared across all four sorted-subset donors than for unshared ones. It was anticipated that sequencing depth would influence how many clonotypes donors shared. Generally, naive subsets (rather than memory subsets) showed larger estimated richness.

As to this clone: The target antigen is unknown.

CDR1 and CDR2 from the germline V gene are SQVTM and ANQGSEA. The junction had 5 bases not matched to a gene; V was cut back by 6 bases and J by 0 bases. This CDR3 has 15 amino acids. Method: immunoSEQ multiplex PCR; TCRdb's copy keeps in-frame clones and lacks some. The sample includes more than 850,000 clones, roughly 74% of them seen just once. This sequence originates from a man younger than 30 in good health. Some clones in this sample may be carry-over from other donors' samples. The chain has TRBV29-1 and TRBJ2-3; 11 nucleotides agree with TRBD2. Sequenced: memory CD4+ T cells from PBMCs. The sample's subset: CD45RA-negative fraction. In DNA form, the CDR3 reads TGCAGCGTCCAGGGACTAGCGGAGAGCACAGATACGCAGTATTTT. This gives the protein CSVQGLAESTDTQYF.